What follows describes a single TCR beta chain. As yet, its antigen is unknown. This sample was taken from a study of T cell responses to AZD1222 COVID-19 vaccine. Study results and limitations: Among the donors, most were white British and more were female, and clonal diversity was possibly underestimated. Close to half of all spike-specific TCRs reportedly target regions of the variants that are unmutated.

Some clones are missing from TCRdb's copy, which holds only in-frame ones; the method was immunoSEQ multiplex PCR. Here the sample spans some 140,000 clones, around 89% being singletons. Germline CDR1 reads MRHNA; CDR2 reads SNTAGT. CDR3 size: 15 residues. With 4 bases clipped from V and 8 bases from J, the junction kept 9 bases outside the gene matches. The rearrangement links TRBV6-4 to TRBJ2-1; 9 bases align to TRBD2. The receptor was isolated from an adult in good health. Specimen: peripheral blood, collected on day 0 of AZD1222 vaccination. The CDR3 protein is CASSASSGGRDEQFF. DNA of the CDR3: TGTGCCAGCAGTGCGTCAAGCGGGGGGAGGGATGAGCAGTTCTTC.